A single sample is the source of the 15 T cell receptor beta chains below, sequenced in a study of T-cell memory formation after mild COVID-19. TCRdb used MiXCR to reprocess the 5' RACE reads, holding one entry per CDR3 protein. The data contain 70,000 to 100,000 distinct CDR3 sequences, approximately 13% of them singletons. The sequenced material came from PBMCs or a T cell subset sorted from them (not recorded which). The source of these receptors is an adult woman who had mild COVID-19 (a few samples of this study predate the infection). Cell type and time point are not known.

V and J are TRBV12-3 or TRBV12-4 and TRBJ2-7, with D perhaps given as TRBD1 or TRBD2 (5 bases each). V shed 6 bases and J shed 4 bases, with 10 bases lying between them. The CDR3 runs to 12 residues. The CDR3, as DNA: TGTGCCAGCAGCGTGGGGGTGTACGAGCAGTACTTC. Protein sequence: CASSVGVYEQYF.

This clonotype has a handful of counts. The chain links TRBV7-9 to TRBJ2-7; tentative D call: TRBD2 (7 bases). The V end lost 11 bases, the J end lost 0 bases, and 8 bases lay between the germline ends. This CDR3 comprises 11 residues. Germline loops: CDR1 SEHNR, CDR2 FQNEAQ (reference sequence). CDR3 in DNA: TGTGCCGGGGGGGCCTCCTACGAGCAGTACTTC. Encoded protein: CAGGASYEQYF.

The chain carries TRBV5-1 and TRBJ2-3, with 7 bases aligning to TRBD2. V lost 4 bases, J lost 1 base, and 9 bases stayed unmatched. Germline values: CDR1 SGHRS, CDR2 YFSETQ. This CDR3 comprises 16 residues. The CDR3: CASSRTGLGGTDTQYF. CDR3 bases: TGCGCCAGCAGCCGCACAGGACTAGGTGGCACAGATACGCAGTATTTT. The full variable domain, completed using reference TRBV5-1 and TRBJ2-3, is KAGVTQTPRYLIKTRGQQVTLSCSPISGHRSVSWYQQTPGQGLQFLFEYFSETQRNKGNFPGRFSGRQFSNSRSEMNVSTLELGDSALYLCASSRTGLGGTDTQYFGPGTRLTVL.

This clonotype was counted a few times. The rearrangement joins TRBV5-5 to TRBJ2-7; D may be TRBD2 (6 bases). Germline CDR1 is SGHKS and CDR2 is YYEKEE (reference sequence). The CDR3 spans 14 residues. V lost 0 bases, J lost 4 bases, and 11 bases lay in between. This chain's CDR3 is CASSLAWGGYEQYF. CDR3 DNA sequence: TGTGCCAGCAGCTTGGCGTGGGGAGGATACGAGCAGTACTTC.

This clonotype came up a few times. The rearrangement uses TRBV20-1 and TRBJ1-6; a weak D match, TRBD1 (5 bases). CDR3 length equals 16 residues. The germline V and J ends were trimmed by 0 bases and 0 bases, with 9 bases remaining between them. CDR1 is DFQATT, CDR2 SNEGSKA, per germline (reference sequence). For the CDR3, the DNA is TGCAGTGCTAGAGAAATCGGGGGCTCCTATAATTCACCCCTCCACTTT. It codes for CSAREIGGSYNSPLHF.

V and J are TRBV18 and TRBJ2-7; D is unclear. CDR1 and CDR2 (germline): KGHSH, LQKENI. This CDR3 spans 15 amino acids. The V end lost 2 bases, the J end lost 0 bases, and 11 bases lay between the germline ends. Here the CDR3 reads CASSPTAGFSYEQYF. The CDR3 nucleotides read TGTGCCAGCTCACCAACGGCAGGCTTCTCCTACGAGCAGTACTTC. Variable domain in full (rest from reference TRBV18 and TRBJ2-7): NAGVMQNPRHLVRRRGQEARLRCSPMKGHSHVYWYRQLPEEGLKFMVYLQKENIIDESGMPKERFSAEFPKEGPSILRIQQVVRGDSAAYFCASSPTAGFSYEQYFGPGTRLTVT.

The CDR3 DNA follows: TGTGCCAGCAGCCAAGATTCAATGGAGACCCAGTACTTC. Translating gives CASSQDSMETQYF. The chain has TRBV3-1 and TRBJ2-5, with unresolved D. The CDR3 extends over 13 amino acids. V was shortened by 0 bases and J by 5 bases, with 7 bases between the two germline ends. CDR1 and CDR2 from the germline V gene are LGHDT and YNNKEL (reference sequence).

The DNA for the CDR3 is TGTGCCAGCAGCCAAGATTACGAGCAGTACTTC. This encodes CASSQDYEQYF. The chain carries TRBV4-2 and TRBJ2-7; D not certain. V was shortened by 0 bases and J by 4 bases, with 1 base between the two germline ends. The CDR3 spans 11 residues. Germline assignment: CDR1 LGHNA and CDR2 YNFKEQ.

This chain uses TRBV19 with TRBJ2-7, with a weak D call TRBD1 (7 bases). The germline V and J ends were trimmed by 3 bases and 0 bases, with 18 bases remaining between them. From germline, CDR1 is LNHDA and CDR2 SQIVND (reference sequence). The length of the CDR3 is 17 residues. CDR3: CASSIYDRAGFSYEQYF. CDR3 DNA sequence: TGTGCCAGTAGTATTTACGACAGGGCGGGATTCTCCTACGAGCAGTACTTC.

The rearrangement joins TRBV20-1 to TRBJ2-7; D is possibly TRBD1 (6 bases). The CDR3 sequence is 12 residues long. CDR1 is DFQATT and CDR2 is SNEGSKA in the germline V gene (reference sequence). The V end was cut by 0 bases, the J end by 5 bases, with 8 bases between. CDR3 coding DNA: TGCAGTGCTAGAGAGGACAGCCACGAGCAGTACTTC. This encodes CSAREDSHEQYF.

V and J are TRBV4-2 and TRBJ2-5; TRBD2 agrees at 10 bases. The CDR3 loop spans 16 amino acids. Germline CDR1 reads LGHNA; CDR2 reads YNFKEQ. Trimming cost V 5 bases and J 0 bases; bases outside gene matches: 6. CDR3 residues: CASSGDGLADQETQYF. In nucleotides, the CDR3 is TGTGCCAGCAGCGGCGACGGACTAGCGGACCAAGAGACCCAGTACTTC.

The CDR3 here is CASSAPRREPYNEQFF. As DNA, the CDR3 is TGTGCCAGCAGCGCGCCCAGACGGGAGCCCTACAATGAGCAGTTCTTC. The chain uses TRBV12-3 or TRBV12-4 and TRBJ2-1, with D possibly TRBD2 on 6 matching bases. Between the trimmed V and J ends, which lost 6 bases and 2 bases, there was a span of 17 bases. The CDR3 is made up of 16 amino acids.

This clonotype showed up just a few times. This chain connects TRBV12-3 or TRBV12-4 to TRBJ2-1; TRBD2 matches 7 bases. Unmatched junction bases numbered 13, after V lost 4 bases and J lost 10 bases. This CDR3 has 15 residues. The CDR3, as DNA: TGTGCCAGCAGTTGGTGGGAGGGTCATTCGAAGGAGCAGTTCTTC. Translated, it gives CASSWWEGHSKEQFF.

The chain combines TRBV7-2 with TRBJ2-3, with 9 nucleotides matching TRBD2. Germline assignment: CDR1 SGHTA and CDR2 FQGNSA. With 5 bases clipped from V and 1 base from J, the junction kept 7 bases outside the gene matches. The CDR3 runs 16 residues. CDR3 nucleotides: TGTGCCAGCAGCCGGACCTCTAGCGGGGGCACAGATACGCAGTATTTT. This gives the protein CASSRTSSGGTDTQYF.

This clonotype has a handful of counts. This chain links TRBV5-4 with TRBJ2-1; no firm D call. This CDR3 is built from 15 residues. Trimming shortened V by 0 bases and J by 1 base, and 8 bases separated the two germline ends. Per germline, CDR1 SGHNT and CDR2 YYREEE (reference sequence). DNA of the CDR3: TGTGCCAGCAGCTTGGGCTCTAGGTCCTACAATGAGCAGTTCTTC. Translating gives CASSLGSRSYNEQFF.